A single sample is the source of the 16 T cell receptor beta chains below, sequenced in a study of Ad26.COV2.S vaccination and SARS-CoV-2 variants. The repertoire was sequenced with immunoSEQ multiplex PCR; TCRdb's copy has only in-frame clones and lacks some. The repertoire includes 400,000 or so clones, approximately 90% of them detected once, and more than 3% sits in the top ten. Stated treatment: about 20 received Ad26.COV2.S at low or high dose, single or two shots; about 5 received placebo; per-sample allocation not given. Sampling occurred on day 63 after the first vaccine or placebo injection. The source was peripheral blood, collected in a trial of Ad26.COV2.S vaccine versus placebo. These receptors originate from a person between 18 and 65 years old who received the Ad26.COV2.S COVID-19 vaccine or a placebo.

CDR3 DNA sequence: TGTGCCAGCAGTGGCGGGACGGGAGGAAACACCATATATTTT. This codes for CASSGGTGGNTIYF. The chain employs TRBV2 and TRBJ1-3; TRBD1 is a possible D gene (5 bases). V shed 4 bases and J shed 4 bases, with 11 bases lying between them. Germline values: CDR1 SNHLY, CDR2 FYNNEI. The CDR3 runs to 14 residues.

This chain connects TRBV30 to TRBJ2-7; 8 positions agree with TRBD2. With V trimmed by 3 bases and J by 6 bases, 4 bases remained unmatched. This CDR3 is built from 12 residues. CDR1 GTSNPN and CDR2 SVGIG come from the germline V gene (reference sequence). The DNA of the CDR3 is TGTGCCTGGAGAGCGGGGGCACGCGAGCAGTACTTC. Encoded protein: CAWRAGAREQYF.

The V call is TRBV5-1, the J call TRBJ2-7, with 12 bases lining up with TRBD2. J lost 7 bases, V lost 2 bases, and 4 bases had no gene match. The CDR3 spans 14 residues. Germline V gene lookup returns CDR1 SGHRS and CDR2 YFSETQ. This CDR3 is CASSFRLAGEEQYF. The CDR3 DNA is TGCGCCAGCAGCTTCCGACTAGCGGGGGAGGAGCAGTACTTC.

As to this clone: This sample includes further DNA sequences coding for the same CDR3. The J gene is TRBJ2-3, the V gene TRBV6-5, with D unresolved. The CDR3 consists of 11 residues. The germline gives CDR1 MNHEY, CDR2 SVGAGI. The V end was cut by 1 base, the J end by 5 bases, with 1 base between. CDR3 nucleotides: TGTGCCAGCAGTTACTTAGATACGCAGTATTTT. Amino acid sequence: CASSYLDTQYF.

The chain is built from TRBV5-1 and TRBJ1-1, with a tentative D call TRBD1 (6 bases). Between the trimmed V and J ends, which lost 4 bases and 2 bases, there was a span of 18 bases. The CDR3 contains 16 residues. From germline, CDR1 is SGHRS and CDR2 YFSETQ. The CDR3 DNA reads TGCGCCAGCAGCCCCCAGGGGAGGGGGGGAAACACTGAAGCTTTCTTT. It yields the protein CASSPQGRGGNTEAFF.

The rearrangement uses TRBV18 and TRBJ2-5, with TRBD1 identical over 7 bases. Trimming removed 3 bases from V and 5 bases from J; junction bases left unmatched: 6. Germline V lookup: CDR1 KGHSH, CDR2 LQKENI. The CDR3 totals 14 residues. The CDR3 region has the DNA TGTGCCAGCTCACCTACAGGGGTTCGGGAGACCCAGTACTTC. Translated: CASSPTGVRETQYF.

This clone was seen a handful of times. The chain links TRBV5-1 to TRBJ2-7; D is uncertain. Trimming took off 1 base at V and 6 bases at J, with 14 bases between the two ends. Germline values: CDR1 SGHRS, CDR2 YFSETQ. CDR3 size: 14 residues. In DNA form, the CDR3 reads TGCGCCAGCAGCTTGAGGCTACCGCAGGTCGAGCAGTACTTC. As protein: CASSLRLPQVEQYF.

The chain carries TRBV7-2 and TRBJ2-7; D unresolved. Per the germline V gene, CDR1 is SGHTA and CDR2 is FQGNSA. V gave up 5 bases and J gave up 7 bases, with 12 bases separating them. The CDR3 has 12 residues. CDR3 in DNA: TGTGCCAGCAGCCCGGACGTCCGGGAGCAGTACTTC. This translates into CASSPDVREQYF.

The V gene is TRBV27, the J gene TRBJ2-1; 9 nucleotides align to TRBD1. The V gene's germline CDR1 is MNHEY and CDR2 SMNVEV (reference sequence). The CDR3 totals 15 residues. With 2 bases clipped from V and 7 bases from J, the junction kept 6 bases outside the gene matches. The CDR3 DNA follows: TGTGCCAGCAGTTTACCGGGACAGGGTCCAAATGAGCAGTTCTTC. This translates into CASSLPGQGPNEQFF.

The rearrangement links TRBV4-1 to TRBJ1-2; D not resolved. Germline values: CDR1 MGHRA, CDR2 YSYEKL. The CDR3 has 17 residues. V was clipped by 0 bases and J by 4 bases, with 18 bases between them. The CDR3 loop reads CASSQDFLPESFYGYTF. CDR3 DNA: TGCGCCAGCAGCCAAGATTTTCTTCCGGAGTCTTTCTATGGCTACACCTTC.

The rearrangement links TRBV7-2 to TRBJ1-3; TRBD1 aligns across 7 bases. The V segment lost 1 base and the J segment 0 bases; nucleotides outside the gene matches: 3. The CDR3 spans 16 residues. Germline CDR1 and CDR2: SGHTA and FQGNSA. CDR3 coding DNA: TGTGCCAGCAGCTTAGAAAGGGACAGCTCTGGAAACACCATATATTTT. It yields the protein CASSLERDSSGNTIYF.

V usage is TRBV3-1 (or the pseudogene TRBV3-2) and J usage is TRBJ1-3; D might be TRBD1 (5 bases). The CDR3 spans 15 residues. The germline CDR1 and CDR2 sequences are LGHDT and YNNKEL (reference sequence). V was shortened by 0 bases and J by 4 bases, with 10 bases between the two germline ends. DNA for the CDR3: TGTGCCAGCAGCCAAGATAAGGAGGGGGGAAACACCATATATTTT. This encodes CASSQDKEGGNTIYF.

V usage is TRBV5-8 and J usage is TRBJ1-1, with a possible D match to TRBD1 (6 bases). This CDR3 is 16 amino acids long. Germline V gene lookup returns CDR1 SGHTS and CDR2 YDEGEE. The ends were cut back, 2 bases at V and 5 bases at J, with 19 bases in the middle. The CDR3 DNA sequence: TGTGCCAGCAGCTTTGGGACAACTTCCCCGAGGACTGAAGCTTTCTTT. Protein product: CASSFGTTSPRTEAFF.

This clone occurred once. The V gene is TRBV7-8, the J gene TRBJ2-5, with 13 positions matching TRBD2. The CDR3 has 18 residues. Germline assignment: CDR1 SGHVS and CDR2 FQNEAQ. V was pared by 5 bases and J by 4 bases, with 13 bases of the junction left unmatched. CDR3 nucleotide sequence: TGTGCCAGCAGCCCAGGACTAGCGGGGGCCCCCTGGCCAGAGACCCAGTACTTC. Its protein product is CASSPGLAGAPWPETQYF.

V and J are TRBV16 and TRBJ1-1; tentative D call: TRBD1 (5 bases). Germline CDR1 KGHSY, CDR2 FQNENV. CDR3 length: 14 amino acids. V shed 0 bases and J shed 6 bases, with 11 bases lying between them. CDR3 residues: CASSQSGTEPEAFF. The CDR3 DNA is TGTGCCAGCAGCCAATCTGGGACGGAACCTGAAGCTTTCTTT. The entire variable domain, with the rest obtained from reference TRBV16 and TRBJ1-1, is as follows: GEEVAQTPKHLVRGEGQKAKLYCAPIKGHSYVFWYQQVLKNEFKFLISFQNENVFDETGMPKERFSAKCLPNSPCSLEIQATKLEDSAVYFCASSQSGTEPEAFFGQGTRLTVV.

The V call is TRBV2, the J call TRBJ2-1, with TRBD2 matching 11 bases. With 8 bases clipped from V and 5 bases from J, the junction kept 2 bases outside the gene matches. Germline CDR1 and CDR2: SNHLY and FYNNEI. CDR3 length: 13 residues. CDR3 residues: CASGTSGNNEQFF. The CDR3 bases are TGTGCCAGCGGGACTAGCGGAAACAATGAGCAGTTCTTC. Combining the CDR3 with reference TRBV2 and TRBJ2-1 gives the whole variable domain EPEVTQTPSHQVTQMGQEVILRCVPISNHLYFYWYRQILGQKVEFLVSFYNNEISEKSEIFDDQFSVERPDGSNFTLKIRSTKLEDSAMYFCASGTSGNNEQFFGPGTRLTVL.